A single sample gave rise to the 8 T cell receptor beta chains below, sequenced in a study of prognosis after radiotherapy for stage I lung cancer. TCR beta CDR3 amplification from genomic DNA was performed by two-round multiplex PCR. First-round PCR used primers specific to each TRBV and TRBJ gene. TCRdb re-called the multiplex PCR reads with MiXCR, one entry per CDR3 protein. Among tens of thousands of distinct CDR3 sequences listed, less than 35% were seen once. The source was PBMCs, collected before or after stereotactic body radiation therapy (not recorded which). The receptor source for this set is a donor of 50 years or more with non-small cell lung cancer.

The sample holds a few counts of this clonotype. This may arise from a read error, as a much more abundant clone is one base away. The chain carries TRBV6-4 and TRBJ1-1; TRBD1 matches 10 bases. V was pared by 0 bases and J by 3 bases, with 13 bases of the junction left unmatched. From germline, CDR1 is MRHNA and CDR2 SNTAGT. The CDR3 has 19 amino acids. The CDR3 bases are TGTGCCAGCAGTGACTCGCGCCATCAAGGCGACAGGGGGCACACTGAAGCTTTCTTT. It is translated as CASSDSRHQGDRGHTEAFF.

In its sample, this clonotype was seen many times. This rearrangement joins TRBV3-1 to TRBJ2-7; 7 bases align to TRBD2. The CDR3 is 14 amino acids. From germline, CDR1 is LGHDT and CDR2 YNNKEL (reference sequence). The J segment lost 4 bases and the V segment lost 3 bases, leaving 6 bases of the junction unmatched. The chain's CDR3 is CASSQDGGVYEQYF. Written as DNA, the CDR3 is TGTGCCAGCAGCCAGGATGGGGGGGTATACGAGCAGTACTTC.

This clonotype has at least ten counts. The V and J genes are TRBV20-1 and TRBJ1-5; D remains unclear. The CDR3 runs to 12 residues. V lost 1 base, J lost 4 bases, and 5 bases lay in between. Germline CDR1 DFQATT, CDR2 SNEGSKA (reference sequence). The CDR3 region has the DNA TGCAGTGCTAGAGCAGGTAATCAGCCCCAGCATTTT. Translation: CSARAGNQPQHF.

This clonotype was observed many times. This sequence joins TRBV20-1 and TRBJ2-3; weak D call: TRBD1 (6 bases). V lost 3 bases and J lost 2, with 9 bases in between. Germline lookup yields CDR1 DFQATT and CDR2 SNEGSKA (reference sequence). There are 13 residues in the CDR3. For the CDR3, the DNA is TGCAGTGCTAGTCTGGGGGCCACAGATACGCAGTATTTT. Translating it yields CSASLGATDTQYF.

This clonotype was found many times. V is TRBV6-5 and J is TRBJ1-4, with D possibly being TRBD1 (5 bases). The V end lost 4 bases, the J end lost 3 bases, and 15 bases lay between the germline ends. This CDR3 region has 16 residues. CDR1 is MNHEY, CDR2 SVGAGI, per germline. CDR3 DNA sequence: TGTGCCAGCAGTTCTAGGGGTCGCTTGGCTAATGAAAAACTGTTTTTT. Its translation is CASSSRGRLANEKLFF.

This clonotype was observed a few times. The chain joins TRBV14 to TRBJ2-5; D is ambiguous. CDR3 length: 14 residues. Germline loops: CDR1 SGHDN, CDR2 FVKESK. With 5 bases removed from V and 0 bases from J, the gap between germline ends came to 10 bases. The CDR3 reads CASSEYVYQETQYF. The CDR3 DNA is TGTGCCAGCAGCGAGTACGTTTACCAAGAGACCCAGTACTTC.

This clonotype was recorded at least ten times. The chain links TRBV7-9 to TRBJ2-1, with D uncertain. This CDR3 spans 13 amino acids. V lost 3 bases and J 5 bases, leaving 8 bases between the germline ends. Per the germline V gene, CDR1 is SEHNR and CDR2 is FQNEAQ (reference sequence). CDR3 nucleotides: TGTGCCAGCAGCTTGTTCCCCAACAATGAGCAGTTCTTC. Translating it yields CASSLFPNNEQFF.

This clonotype was detected many times. The rearrangement joins TRBV7-8 to TRBJ1-1, with 7 bases that match TRBD1. The V segment lost 0 bases and the J segment 0 bases; nucleotides outside the gene matches: 7. The germline CDR1 and CDR2 sequences are SGHVS and FQNEAQ. CDR3 length: 17 amino acids. CDR3 sequence: CASSLAQGRGMNTEAFF. CDR3 bases: TGTGCCAGCAGCTTAGCACAGGGCAGGGGGATGAACACTGAAGCTTTCTTT.